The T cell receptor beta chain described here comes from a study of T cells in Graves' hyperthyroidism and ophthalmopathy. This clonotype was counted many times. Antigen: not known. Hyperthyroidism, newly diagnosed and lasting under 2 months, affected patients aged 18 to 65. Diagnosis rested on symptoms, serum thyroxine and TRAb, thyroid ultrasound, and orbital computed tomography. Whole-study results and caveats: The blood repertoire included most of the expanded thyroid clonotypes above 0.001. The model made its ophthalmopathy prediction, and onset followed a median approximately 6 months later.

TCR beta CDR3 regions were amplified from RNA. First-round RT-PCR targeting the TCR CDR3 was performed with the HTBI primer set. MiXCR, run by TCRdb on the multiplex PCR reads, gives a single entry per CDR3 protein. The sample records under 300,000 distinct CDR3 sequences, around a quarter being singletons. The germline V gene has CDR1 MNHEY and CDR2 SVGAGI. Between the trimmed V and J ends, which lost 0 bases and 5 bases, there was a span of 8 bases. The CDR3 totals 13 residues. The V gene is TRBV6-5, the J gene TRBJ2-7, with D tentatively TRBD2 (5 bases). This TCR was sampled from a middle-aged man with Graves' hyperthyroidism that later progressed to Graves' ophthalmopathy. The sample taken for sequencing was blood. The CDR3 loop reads CASSYSRGNEQYF. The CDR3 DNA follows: TGTGCCAGCAGTTACTCTAGAGGGAACGAGCAGTACTTC.